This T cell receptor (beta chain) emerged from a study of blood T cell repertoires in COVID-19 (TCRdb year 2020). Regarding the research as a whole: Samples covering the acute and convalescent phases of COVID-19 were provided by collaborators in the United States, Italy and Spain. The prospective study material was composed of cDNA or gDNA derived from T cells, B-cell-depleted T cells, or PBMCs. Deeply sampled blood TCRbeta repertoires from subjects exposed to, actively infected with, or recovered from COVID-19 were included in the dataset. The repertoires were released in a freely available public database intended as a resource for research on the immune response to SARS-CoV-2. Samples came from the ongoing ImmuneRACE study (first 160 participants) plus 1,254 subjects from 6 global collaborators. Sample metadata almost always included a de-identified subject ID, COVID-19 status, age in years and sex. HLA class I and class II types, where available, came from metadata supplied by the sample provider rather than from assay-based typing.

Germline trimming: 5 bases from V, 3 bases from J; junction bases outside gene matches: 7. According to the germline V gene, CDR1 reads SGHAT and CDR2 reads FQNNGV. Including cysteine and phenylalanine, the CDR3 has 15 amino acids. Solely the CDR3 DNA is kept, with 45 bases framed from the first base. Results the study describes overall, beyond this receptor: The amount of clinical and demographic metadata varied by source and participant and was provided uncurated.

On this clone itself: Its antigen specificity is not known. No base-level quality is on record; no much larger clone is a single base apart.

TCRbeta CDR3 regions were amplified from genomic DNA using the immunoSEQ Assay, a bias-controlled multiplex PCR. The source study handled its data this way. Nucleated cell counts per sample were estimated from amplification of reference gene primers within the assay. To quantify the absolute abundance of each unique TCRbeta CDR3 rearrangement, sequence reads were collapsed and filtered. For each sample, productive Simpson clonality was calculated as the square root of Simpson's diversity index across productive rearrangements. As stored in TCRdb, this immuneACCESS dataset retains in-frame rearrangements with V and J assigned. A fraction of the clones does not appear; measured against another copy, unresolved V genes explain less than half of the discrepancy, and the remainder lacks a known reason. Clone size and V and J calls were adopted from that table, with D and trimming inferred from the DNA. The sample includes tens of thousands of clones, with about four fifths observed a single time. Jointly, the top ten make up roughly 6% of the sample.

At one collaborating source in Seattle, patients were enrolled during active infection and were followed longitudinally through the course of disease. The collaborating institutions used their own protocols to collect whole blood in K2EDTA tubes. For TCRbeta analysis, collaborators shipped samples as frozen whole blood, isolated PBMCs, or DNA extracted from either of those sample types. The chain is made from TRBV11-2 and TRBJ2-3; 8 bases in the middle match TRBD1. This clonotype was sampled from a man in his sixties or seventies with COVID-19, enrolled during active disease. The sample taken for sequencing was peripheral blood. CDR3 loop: CASSQQGARTDTQYF. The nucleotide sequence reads TGTGCCAGCAGCCAGCAGGGGGCACGAACAGATACGCAGTATTTT.